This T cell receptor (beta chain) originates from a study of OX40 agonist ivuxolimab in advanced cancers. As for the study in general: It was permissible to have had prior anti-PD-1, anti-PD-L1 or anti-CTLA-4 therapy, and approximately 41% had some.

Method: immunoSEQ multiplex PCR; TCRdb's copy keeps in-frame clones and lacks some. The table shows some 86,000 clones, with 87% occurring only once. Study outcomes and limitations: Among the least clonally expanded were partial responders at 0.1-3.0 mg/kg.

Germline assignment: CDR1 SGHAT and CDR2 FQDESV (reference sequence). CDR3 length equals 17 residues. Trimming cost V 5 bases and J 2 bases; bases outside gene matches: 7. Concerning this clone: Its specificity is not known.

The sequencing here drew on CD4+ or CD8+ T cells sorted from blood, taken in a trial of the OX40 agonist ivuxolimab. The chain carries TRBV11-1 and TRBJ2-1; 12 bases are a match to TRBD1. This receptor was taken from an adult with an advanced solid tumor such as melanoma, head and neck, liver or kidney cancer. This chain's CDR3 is CASSPTGTGGPYNEQFF. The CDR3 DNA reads TGTGCCAGCAGCCCGACCGGGACAGGGGGCCCCTACAATGAGCAGTTCTTC.